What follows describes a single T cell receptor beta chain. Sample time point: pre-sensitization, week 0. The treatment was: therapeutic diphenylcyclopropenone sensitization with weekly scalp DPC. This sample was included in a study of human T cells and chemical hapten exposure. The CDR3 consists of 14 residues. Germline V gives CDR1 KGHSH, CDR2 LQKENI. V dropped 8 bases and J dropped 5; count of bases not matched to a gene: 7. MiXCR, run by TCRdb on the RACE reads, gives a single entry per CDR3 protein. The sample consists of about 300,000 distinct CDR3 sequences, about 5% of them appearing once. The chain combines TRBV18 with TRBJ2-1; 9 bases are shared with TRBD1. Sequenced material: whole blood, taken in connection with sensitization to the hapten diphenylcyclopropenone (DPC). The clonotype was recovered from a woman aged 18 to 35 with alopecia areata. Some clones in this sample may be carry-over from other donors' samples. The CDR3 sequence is CASRRDRDNNEQFF. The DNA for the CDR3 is TGTGCCAGCCGACGGGACAGGGATAACAATGAGCAGTTCTTC.